This TCR beta chain stems from a study of blood T cells in healthy people across ages. The donors, aged roughly 6 to 100, were healthy Caucasians from Russia. Samples had at least 6 million PBMCs isolated from them. Per sample, no less than 6 micrograms of total RNA were extracted. Study-level results: Because donor CMV status was unknown, expanded clonotype changes were possibly confounded.

A second PCR of about 7 to 11 cycles used a sample-barcoded 5' primer and a J-beta primer mix. TCRdb called the 5' RACE reads again in MiXCR, with one record for every CDR3 protein. The table has 700,000 to 950,000 distinct CDR3 sequences, 35% to 45% seen once. The CDR3 is 11 amino acids. Germline V gives CDR1 SEHNR, CDR2 FQNEAQ (reference sequence). V gave up 6 bases and J gave up 3 bases, with 5 bases separating them. Worth noting for this clonotype: What it recognizes is unknown.

What was sequenced was blood. The V call is TRBV7-9, the J call TRBJ2-5; no firm D call. This sequence was found in a woman aged 55-69 years in good health. The CDR3: CASRWEETQYF. CDR3 in DNA: TGTGCCAGCAGGTGGGAAGAGACCCAGTACTTC. Full variable domain (outside the CDR3, taken from reference TRBV7-9 and TRBJ2-5): DTGVSQNPRHKITKRGQNVTFRCDPISEHNRLYWYRQTLGQGPEFLTYFQNEAQLEKSRLLSDRFSAERPKGSFSTLEIQRTEQGDSAMYLCASRWEETQYFGPGTRLLVL.